This T cell receptor (beta chain) is drawn from a study of T cells in narcolepsy (dated by TCRdb to the late 2010s). Regarding the research as a whole: Patients with narcolepsy type 1 or type 2 (NT1, NT2) and healthy control donors were enrolled in the study. The study sought autoreactive T cells targeting hypocretin neuron self-antigens (hypocretin, TRIB2) in narcolepsy patients, using TCR Vbeta sequencing to track clonotypes in blood and CSF. Overall study results and their limits: No sequences matching autoreactive T cell clones were contained in some blood memory CD4+ repertoires from patients and controls. Autoreactive clonotypes were reported to be detected serially in the blood of the same patients and of different patients, but not in the blood of healthy controls. Plots comparing CSF and blood CD4+ T cell clonotypes from the same patient highlighted HCRT-specific and TRIB2-specific autoreactive clonotypes. Numbers of sequenced blood memory CD4+ clonotypes were comparable, averaging roughly 37,000 in patients and about 30,000 in controls.

Regarding this clone: What this receptor recognizes is not known. The record has no base qualities; no much larger clone is one base away.

Library generation was performed with the immunoSEQ multiplex PCR assay. In TCRdb, the immuneACCESS table is reduced to in-frame sequences with V and J assigned. These tables do not hold every clone; where another copy was compared, an unresolved V gene accounts for under half, and the others remain unexplained. The table for this sample lists more than 20,000 clones; roughly 77% of them were counted only once. In total, the top ten clones hold around 0.99% of the sample. The germline V gene gives CDR1 as LGHNA and CDR2 as YSLEER. Deletion took 0 bases off V and 9 bases off J, with a span of 15 bases between the germline ends. From cysteine to phenylalanine, the CDR3 is 15 amino acids long. Only the CDR3 DNA is retained, 45 bases long and in frame from the first base. Memory CD4+ T cells were sorted ex vivo from peripheral blood of narcolepsy patients and healthy controls for TCR Vbeta sequencing.

The chain uses TRBV4-3 and TRBJ1-5, with no reliable assignment of the D segment. Sample: memory (CD45RA-) CD4+ T cells from blood. The cell subset or site label for this specimen denotes: memory T cells sorted ex vivo from peripheral blood. The sequence came from a human donor in good health. The bases are TGCGCCAGCAGCCAAGATTGGGCAGCTCCTCGGCCCCAGCATTTT. Translation gives CASSQDWAAPRPQHF.